This record looks at one TCR beta chain sequence and its context. This clonotype came up many times. Its antigen is unknown. No base qualities exist here, and no much larger clone lies one base off it. This specimen belongs to a study of Graves' ophthalmopathy and Graves' hyperthyroidism (dated by TCRdb to the late 2010s). Concerning the study at large: Peripheral blood was collected at initial diagnosis, prior to any treatment. In total, around 130 blood samples were TCR-sequenced: 43 ophthalmopathy, under 80 hyperthyroidism and some 17 hyperthyroidism-to-ophthalmopathy patients. The independent validation cohort included 18 to 20 hyperthyroidism patients plus 17 patients who later progressed from hyperthyroidism to ophthalmopathy. TCR beta repertoire signatures were used to distinguish Graves' ophthalmopathy from Graves' hyperthyroidism and to predict progression to ophthalmopathy. In five to seven hyperthyroidism patients, the T-cell repertoire of thyroid tissue was compared with the T-cell repertoire of blood. After sampling, hyperthyroidism patients received methimazole starting at 30 mg daily, and ophthalmopathy patients received high-dose intravenous methylprednisolone. To explore V-J signatures distinguishing ophthalmopathy from hyperthyroidism, a discovery set of 100 patients (roughly 45 ophthalmopathy, 57 stable hyperthyroidism) was enrolled. Paper-wide results and their limitations: Sample size was not predetermined statistically, and investigators were not blinded to group allocation. Most of the expanded thyroid clonotypes with a frequency above 0.001 were also detected in blood, and it was suggested that the thyroid immune response may be reflected by blood repertoires. In validation, the model predicted ophthalmopathy progression with about 71% sensitivity and about 77% specificity; eleven to twelve predicted patients were CT-confirmed with GO in a median of approximately six months. Ophthalmopathy was separated from stable hyperthyroidism by the 13-signature model with about 90% sensitivity and 81% to 84% specificity in cross-validation and with 80%/75% in the test set.

Taken from cysteine to phenylalanine, the CDR3 has 14 residues. Of all the DNA, just the CDR3 is kept, 42 bases in frame from base 1. Relative to germline, V is 2 bases shorter and J is 0 bases shorter, with 5 bases between their ends. As encoded in the germline V gene, CDR1 is ENHRY while CDR2 is SYGVKD. TCR beta CDR3 regions were amplified from RNA transcripts for repertoire sequencing. HTBI primers and the Qiagen OneStep RT-PCR kit were used in a first-round RT-PCR, which was followed by a second-round multiplex PCR, size selection and purification. Libraries were sequenced paired-end with 100 bp reads on an Illumina HiSeq2000. The authors' analysis ran thus. SOAPnuke was used to process the reads, throwing out any read that had adapters, had uncalled bases, had a mean Phred below 15, or lacked an exact constant-primer or identifier match. High-quality paired reads were merged with COPE v1.2.5. Clonotypes were defined as unique nucleotide sequences and were aligned to IMGT TRB V, D and J references using MiTCR v1.1. Analysis was restricted to V-J combinations with a frequency above 0.0001, which covered just over 98% of repertoires. For each V-J combination, a TCR clonal expansion and chaos score was defined as the ratio of F50 clonal expansion to chaos observed in the TCRdist matrix. Welch's t-statistics and random forest were used to reduce features to about 13 V-J combinations, which were fed into a naive Bayes classifier. The similarity between thyroid and blood repertoires was quantified using the Morisita-Horn index. TCRdb cleaned the public reads at Q25 with fastp, built clones with MiXCR and kept in-frame beta chains. All rows with the same CDR3 protein become a single entry with the most common DNA and genes. For this entry, the V and J calls and clone size follow TCRdb and not the study's own pipeline. Here the sample has approximately 700,000 distinct CDR3 sequences; roughly 41% occur a single time. The top ten clonotypes cover 44% of the sample.

Ophthalmopathy patients had moderately to severely active disease, Clinical Activity Score of at least 3, NOSPECS grade of at least 4, and disease duration under 3 months. Patients were excluded if they had other autoimmune diseases, uncontrolled infections, pregnancy or lactation. Diagnosis relied on clinical symptoms, serum thyroxine, TRAb, thyroid ultrasound and orbital computed tomography. Using Ficoll-Paque density gradient centrifugation, PBMCs were isolated from 10 ml of fresh peripheral blood. Trizol reagent was used to extract the total RNA, and its quality was then checked on an Agilent 2100 Bioanalyzer.

Recombination connected TRBV10-3 to TRBJ1-3; no D gene is confidently identified. The sequence came from an adult man with Graves' ophthalmopathy. The material sequenced was peripheral blood. Here is the DNA: TGTGCCATCAGTGAGGGATTCTCTGGAAACACCATATATTTT. It is translated as CAISEGFSGNTIYF.